The 19 T cell receptor beta chains presented below share a single source sample, sequenced in a study of blood T cell repertoires in COVID-19. Produced via immunoSEQ multiplex PCR; TCRdb's table is partial and in-frame only. Of 200,000 to 300,000 clones listed, over 85% are singletons. Sequenced: PBMCs or T cells enriched from blood (not recorded which). The receptors come from a woman in her 30s with acute COVID-19.

The chain has TRBV20-1 and TRBJ2-7; 8 bases align to TRBD1. After removal of 3 bases from V and 2 bases from J, the junction contained 9 bases not matched to a gene. This CDR3 is 15 amino acids long. CDR1 is DFQATT and CDR2 is SNEGSKA in the germline V gene (reference sequence). DNA of the CDR3: TGCAGTGCTAGTCCCGCGATCAGGGGGCCCTACGAGCAGTACTTC. Translated: CSASPAIRGPYEQYF.

The chain uses TRBV18 and TRBJ1-1; a possible D gene is TRBD1 (6 bases). The germline V gene encodes CDR1 KGHSH and CDR2 LQKENI. The CDR3 consists of 17 residues. V lost 0 bases and J lost 0, with 14 bases in between. CDR3 sequence (DNA): TGTGCCAGCTCACCACCGGGGGCAGGGGTGGTGAACACTGAAGCTTTCTTT. As protein: CASSPPGAGVVNTEAFF.

The V gene is TRBV10-3, the J gene TRBJ1-3; TRBD1 aligns across 7 bases. The CDR3 is 14 residues long. V dropped 7 bases and J dropped 3; count of bases not matched to a gene: 6. The germline CDR1 and CDR2 sequences are ENHRY and SYGVKD. The CDR3: CAITLTGLGNTIYF. The CDR3 DNA is TGTGCCATCACCCTGACAGGGCTTGGAAACACCATATATTTT.

The V and J genes are TRBV19 and TRBJ2-5, with 7 positions matching TRBD2. CDR3 length: 14 residues. Germline V lookup: CDR1 LNHDA, CDR2 SQIVND (reference sequence). Trimming took 4 bases from V and 4 from J; bases not matched to a gene: 6. CDR3 loop: CASSRGGDGETQYF. DNA for the CDR3: TGTGCCAGTAGTAGGGGGGGGGACGGAGAGACCCAGTACTTC.

The chain recombines TRBV19 with TRBJ1-1; no reliable D call. Germline V CDR1 and CDR2: LNHDA, SQIVND (reference sequence). The CDR3 is made up of 12 amino acids. V lost 5 bases, J lost 4 bases, and 8 bases lay in between. CDR3 sequence: CASSVVCTEAFF. The CDR3 DNA reads TGTGCCAGTAGTGTCGTATGCACTGAAGCTTTCTTT.

This clone has only a few counts. This chain joins TRBV10-3 and TRBJ1-2, with 8 bases lining up with TRBD1. This CDR3 contains 15 residues. Germline trimming cut 11 bases from V and 7 bases from J; bases unmatched to any gene: 18. CDR1 is ENHRY and CDR2 is SYGVKD in the germline V gene. The CDR3 bases are TGTGCCGTTAGGGATACAGGGGGAAAGGTCGGTGGCTACACCTTC. Encoded protein: CAVRDTGGKVGGYTF.

The chain is built from TRBV2 and TRBJ1-2; no definite D call. The CDR3 consists of 13 residues. CDR1 and CDR2 (germline): SNHLY, FYNNEI. Trimming left V 5 bases short and J 4 bases short, with 11 bases between. CDR3 sequence reads: CASSLSGFYGYTF. The DNA of the CDR3 is TGTGCCAGCAGTCTTTCGGGTTTCTATGGCTACACCTTC. Full variable domain (missing parts from reference TRBV2 and TRBJ1-2): EPEVTQTPSHQVTQMGQEVILRCVPISNHLYFYWYRQILGQKVEFLVSFYNNEISEKSEIFDDQFSVERPDGSNFTLKIRSTKLEDSAMYFCASSLSGFYGYTFGSGTRLTVV.

The chain has TRBV2 and TRBJ1-1; 7 bases agree with TRBD1. Germline CDR1 reads SNHLY; CDR2 reads FYNNEI. Germline trimming cut 7 bases from V and 0 bases from J; bases unmatched to any gene: 5. The CDR3 sequence is 14 residues long. Here the CDR3 DNA reads TGTGCCAGCAATTACAGGGGTCTGAACACTGAAGCTTTCTTT. It yields the protein CASNYRGLNTEAFF.

The chain combines TRBV6-5 with TRBJ1-5; TRBD1 aligns across 12 bases. CDR1 and CDR2 (germline): MNHEY, SVGAGI. This CDR3 spans 16 amino acids. The ends lost 2 bases at V and 5 bases at J; junction bases unmatched: 4. The CDR3 nucleotides read TGTGCCAGCAGTTACGGCGGGACAGGGGGCGATCAGCCCCAGCATTTT. Its protein is CASSYGGTGGDQPQHF.

This chain links TRBV7-9 with TRBJ1-6; 7 bases line up with TRBD1. This CDR3 spans 14 amino acids. CDR1 SEHNR and CDR2 FQNEAQ come from the germline V gene (reference sequence). With V trimmed by 6 bases and J by 8 bases, 7 bases remained unmatched. The CDR3 loop reads CASRPQGRDSPLHF. The DNA of the CDR3 is TGTGCCAGCAGGCCACAGGGGCGCGATTCACCCCTCCACTTT.

The chain couples TRBV6-4 to TRBJ1-1, with D perhaps matching TRBD1 (5 bases). V dropped 6 bases and J dropped 2 bases, with 7 bases sitting between them. CDR3 length equals 12 residues. Germline CDR1 MRHNA, CDR2 SNTAGT. In nucleotides, the CDR3 is TGTGCCAGCAGAGGACACAACACTGAAGCTTTCTTT. This gives the protein CASRGHNTEAFF.

The chain couples TRBV15 to TRBJ2-7, with a possible D match to TRBD1 (6 bases). In germline, CDR1 is LNHNV, CDR2 YYDKDF (reference sequence). The V end lost 1 base, the J end lost 7 bases, and 17 bases lay between the germline ends. The CDR3 has 15 amino acids. The CDR3 nucleotides read TGTGCCACCAGCAGAGGACCTACAGGGATGGGGGAGCAGTACTTC. Protein product: CATSRGPTGMGEQYF. Supplemented by reference TRBV15 and TRBJ2-7, the full variable domain reads DAMVIQNPRYQVTQFGKPVTLSCSQTLNHNVMYWYQQKSSQAPKLLFHYYDKDFNNEADTPDNFQSRRPNTSFCFLDIRSPGLGDTAMYLCATSRGPTGMGEQYFGPGTRLTVT.

V and J are TRBV25-1 and TRBJ1-6; D may be TRBD1 (6 bases). Trimming removed 6 bases from V and 5 bases from J, with 8 bases in between. Germline CDR1 is MGHDK and CDR2 is SYGVNS. This CDR3 is built from 13 residues. CDR3 region: CASRTGDNSPLHF. CDR3 in DNA: TGTGCCAGCAGGACAGGCGATAATTCACCCCTCCACTTT.

V usage is TRBV2 and J usage is TRBJ2-7; TRBD2 aligns across 12 bases. Germline V gives CDR1 SNHLY, CDR2 FYNNEI. The CDR3 loop spans 14 amino acids. V lost 5 bases and J lost 4; bases outside the gene matches: 3. The CDR3 bases are TGTGCCAGCAGTCGGACTAGCGGGGATTACGAGCAGTACTTC. Translation: CASSRTSGDYEQYF.

V gene TRBV27 combines with J gene TRBJ2-7; D gene unclear. The CDR3 covers 14 residues. Germline V CDR1 and CDR2: MNHEY, SMNVEV (reference sequence). Trimming left V 1 base short and J 2 bases short, with 9 bases between. CDR3 nucleotides: TGTGCCAGCAGTTTATTGGGCAGTACCTACGAGCAGTACTTC. This codes for CASSLLGSTYEQYF.

This clone occurred once. The V call is TRBV30, the J call TRBJ1-4, with D uncertain. Trimming pared 6 bases from V and 5 bases from J, leaving 7 bases between. The germline V gene encodes CDR1 GTSNPN and CDR2 SVGIG (reference sequence). This CDR3 region has 11 residues. This CDR3 is CACRSNEKLFF. The CDR3 DNA reads as TGTGCCTGCCGGTCCAATGAAAAACTGTTTTTT.

V and J are TRBV10-3 and TRBJ1-3, with D possibly being TRBD1 (5 bases). The CDR3 runs 15 residues. The germline V gene encodes CDR1 ENHRY and CDR2 SYGVKD. Deletions cut 7 bases from V and 2 bases from J, with 15 bases between. The CDR3 DNA reads as TGTGCCATCAATCCACAGGTTGGTCCTGGAAACACCATATATTTT. Translating it yields CAINPQVGPGNTIYF.

The J gene is TRBJ2-7, the V gene TRBV11-2; D unclear. Germline CDR1 and CDR2: SGHAT and FQNNGV. This CDR3 comprises 12 residues. The V gene lost 1 base and the J gene lost 1 base, with 2 bases spanning the gap. CDR3 in DNA: TGTGCCAGCAGCTTAGCGTCCTACGAGCAGTACTTC. It codes for CASSLASYEQYF.

The chain combines TRBV30 with TRBJ1-2; tentative D call: TRBD1 (5 bases). This CDR3 region has 14 residues. The V end lost 2 bases, the J end lost 2 bases, and 12 bases lay between the germline ends. Germline assignment: CDR1 GTSNPN and CDR2 SVGIG (reference sequence). For the CDR3, the DNA is TGTGCCTGGAGTCAGACAGATTCCAACTATGGCTACACCTTC. Protein: CAWSQTDSNYGYTF.